What follows are 11 T cell receptor beta chains derived from one specimen sequenced in a study of shared clonotypes between healthy human individuals. Sequenced by immunoSEQ multiplex PCR; TCRdb stores in-frame clones only, minus some. Of some 2 million clones listed, 90% to 95% are singletons. Sequencing used naive CD4+ T cells sorted from blood. The subset here: CD45RA+ positively selected. These receptors originate from a man aged 18 to 30 in good health.

This chain connects TRBV7-3 to TRBJ2-1; TRBD2 matches at 15 bases. Germline trimming cut 4 bases from V and 9 bases from J; bases unmatched to any gene: 7. The CDR3 runs to 16 residues. Germline lookup yields CDR1 SGHTA and CDR2 FQGTGA. The CDR3: CASSSQGLAGGGEQFF. The CDR3 bases are TGTGCCAGCAGCTCACAGGGACTAGCGGGAGGTGGTGAGCAGTTCTTC.

The chain links TRBV5-4 to TRBJ1-1, with 12 nucleotides matching TRBD1. The V gene's germline CDR1 is SGHNT and CDR2 YYREEE (reference sequence). The V segment lost 4 bases and the J segment 3 bases; nucleotides outside the gene matches: 7. The CDR3 runs to 16 residues. As DNA, the CDR3 is TGTGCCAGCAGCCGTCGGGACAGGGGGCGGGACACTGAAGCTTTCTTT. Translating gives CASSRRDRGRDTEAFF.

The rearrangement joins TRBV9 to TRBJ2-3; perhaps TRBD1 as D (6 bases). This CDR3 has 18 residues. CDR1 and CDR2 from the germline V gene are SGDLS and YYNGEE. V lost 0 bases to trimming and J lost 2 bases, with 19 bases between them. CDR3 region: CASSVVVTRQAPTDTQYF. In nucleotides, the CDR3 is TGTGCCAGCAGCGTAGTAGTCACGCGACAGGCTCCCACAGATACGCAGTATTTT.

The chain recombines TRBV5-1 with TRBJ1-2; D unresolved. Germline V gives CDR1 SGHRS, CDR2 YFSETQ. V was trimmed by 2 bases and J by 3 bases, leaving 8 bases between them. The CDR3 runs 13 residues. The CDR3 protein is CASSFEGDYGYTF. The CDR3 nucleotides read TGCGCCAGCAGCTTTGAGGGTGACTATGGCTACACCTTC.

The CDR3 loop is CAWSAPGERYRTDTQYF. The CDR3 nucleotides are TGTGCCTGGAGTGCCCCCGGGGAGCGGTACCGCACAGATACGCAGTATTTT. The genes are TRBV30 and TRBJ2-3; TRBD2 might be the D (5 bases). Trimming stripped 1 base from V and 1 base from J, with 18 bases between. From germline, CDR1 is GTSNPN and CDR2 SVGIG (reference sequence). The CDR3 has 17 amino acids.

The J gene is TRBJ1-2, the V gene TRBV19, with D hard to call. CDR3 length equals 14 residues. V gave up 4 bases and J gave up 1 base, with 10 bases separating them. From germline, CDR1 is LNHDA and CDR2 SQIVND (reference sequence). CDR3 sequence: CASSTRELNYGYTF. CDR3 nucleotide sequence: TGTGCCAGTAGTACCCGGGAACTTAACTATGGCTACACCTTC.

DNA for the CDR3: TGTGCCAGCAGCGTTAGCGGGGGTGGGGATACGCAGTATTTT. Its protein product is CASSVSGGGDTQYF. V gene TRBV7-2 combines with J gene TRBJ2-3; the match to TRBD2 covers 9 bases. The CDR3 loop spans 14 amino acids. J lost 6 bases, V lost 5 bases, and 6 bases had no gene match. Germline CDR1 is SGHTA and CDR2 is FQGNSA.

The rearrangement links TRBV5-4 to TRBJ2-5, with TRBD2 matching over 10 bases. With V trimmed by 3 bases and J by 5 bases, 7 bases remained unmatched. CDR3 size: 15 residues. The germline gives CDR1 SGHNT, CDR2 YYREEE (reference sequence). CDR3 DNA: TGTGCCAGCAGCTCGTCCGGGACTAGCGCGGAGACCCAGTACTTC. Its translation: CASSSSGTSAETQYF.

This chain joins TRBV5-8 and TRBJ2-6; possible D gene TRBD1, 7 bases. The CDR3 runs to 15 residues. Per germline, CDR1 SGHTS and CDR2 YDEGEE. Trimming left V 4 bases short and J 2 bases short, with 10 bases between. For the CDR3, the DNA is TGTGCCAGCAGCGCGGGACAGACTGGGGCCAACGTCCTGACTTTC. It encodes CASSAGQTGANVLTF.

This chain links TRBV19 with TRBJ2-7; D remains ambiguous. Germline V gene data show CDR1 as LNHDA and CDR2 as SQIVND (reference sequence). The ends were cut back, 8 bases at V and 6 bases at J, with 8 bases in the middle. The CDR3 loop spans 10 amino acids. The CDR3 protein is CASQTSEQYF. The CDR3 nucleotides are TGTGCCAGTCAGACCTCCGAGCAGTACTTC.

About this clone: Possible read error: a much larger clone is one base away. This specimen includes other DNA sequences encoding the same CDR3. The chain carries TRBV9 and TRBJ2-7, with D perhaps matching TRBD1 (6 bases). Trimming took off 4 bases at V and 3 bases at J, with 8 bases between the two ends. Germline assignment: CDR1 SGDLS and CDR2 YYNGEE. CDR3 length equals 12 residues. The CDR3 loop is CASSPDSYEQYF. In DNA form, the CDR3 reads TGTGCCAGCAGCCCGGACAGCTACGAGCAGTACTTC. Filled out from reference TRBV9 and TRBJ2-7, the complete variable domain reads DSGVTQTPKHLITATGQRVTLRCSPRSGDLSVYWYQQSLDQGLQFLIQYYNGEERAKGNILERFSAQQFPDLHSELNLSSLELGDSALYFCASSPDSYEQYFGPGTRLTVT.